Listed here are 5 T cell receptor beta chains from one sample, sequenced in a study of T cell repertoires in cytomegalovirus infection. TCRdb passed the reads through MiXCR, listing each CDR3 protein once. The repertoire holds about 250,000 distinct CDR3 sequences, with around 6.4% as singletons. Sequences were obtained from PBMCs. These receptors were taken from a human donor in good health (CMV status not recorded). Some clones in this sample may be carry-over from other donors' samples.

This clonotype was counted many times. V usage is TRBV7-6 and J usage is TRBJ2-3; 10 nucleotides align to TRBD1. This CDR3 comprises 17 residues. Germline lookup yields CDR1 SGHVS and CDR2 FNYEAQ. With 5 bases clipped from V and 5 bases from J, the junction kept 13 bases outside the gene matches. CDR3 sequence reads: CASSPEPGQGRGDTQYF. The CDR3 DNA reads as TGTGCCAGCAGCCCTGAACCGGGACAGGGGCGTGGAGATACGCAGTATTTT.

This clonotype showed up many times. The V call is TRBV20-1, the J call TRBJ1-5; no definite D call. Germline values: CDR1 DFQATT, CDR2 SNEGSKA (reference sequence). This CDR3 is built from 13 residues. Between the trimmed V and J ends, which lost 3 bases and 9 bases, there was a span of 15 bases. CDR3 coding DNA: TGCAGTGCTAGTACCCGGGCCTTAGGGCCCCAGCATTTT. It specifies CSASTRALGPQHF.

This clonotype appeared many times. J is TRBJ2-2 and V is TRBV9; D remains ambiguous. The germline V gene has CDR1 SGDLS and CDR2 YYNGEE. This CDR3 is 15 amino acids long. The germline V and J ends were trimmed by 0 bases and 5 bases, with 11 bases remaining between them. The CDR3 coding sequence is TGTGCCAGCAGCGTAGGTCAGGTCGGGACCGGGGAGCTGTTTTTT. This encodes CASSVGQVGTGELFF.

The sample holds many counts of this clonotype. The chain carries TRBV6-6 and TRBJ1-5; TRBD1 might be the D (5 bases). This CDR3 region has 14 residues. Looked up from germline, CDR1 is MNHNY and CDR2 is SVGAGI (reference sequence). Trimming left V 4 bases short and J 1 base short, with 8 bases between. In DNA form, the CDR3 reads TGTGCCAGCAGTTGGGGGGGGAGCAATCAGCCCCAGCATTTT. Amino acid sequence: CASSWGGSNQPQHF.

This clonotype has ten or more counts. This rearrangement joins TRBV7-2 to TRBJ1-4; D is perhaps TRBD1 (5 bases). Germline CDR1 SGHTA, CDR2 FQGNSA. The V and J ends lost 5 bases and 8 bases respectively, with 15 bases between them. There are 14 residues in the CDR3. The chain's CDR3 is CASSNRGRWEKLFF. In DNA form, the CDR3 reads TGTGCCAGCAGCAACCGGGGACGGTGGGAAAAACTGTTTTTT.